These 23 T cell receptor beta chains came from one sample sequenced in a study of response to subunit inactivated influenza vaccine. Each CDR3 protein gets one entry after TCRdb re-called the RT-PCR reads with MiXCR. The sample lists more than 400,000 distinct CDR3 sequences, 9.5% to 12% occurring once. The starting material was PBMCs from blood, obtained roughly 6 weeks after vaccination. Every receptor here comes from a man between 50 and 59 years old who received an inactivated influenza vaccine.

This clonotype was picked up many times. This rearrangement joins TRBV18 to TRBJ1-2, with D perhaps matching TRBD1 (6 bases). Germline V gene data show CDR1 as KGHSH and CDR2 as LQKENI. The CDR3 contains 13 residues. V was pared by 2 bases and J by 7 bases, with 11 bases between. The CDR3 nucleotides are TGTGCCAGCTCACCAGCAGGGGTTCTTGGCTACACCTTC. It translates to CASSPAGVLGYTF.

The chain carries TRBV5-1 and TRBJ1-1; TRBD1 aligns across 10 bases. CDR1 and CDR2 (germline): SGHRS, YFSETQ. This CDR3 has 14 amino acids. V shed 2 bases and J 7 bases; nucleotides not matched to a gene: 5. CDR3 nucleotides: TGCGCCAGCAGCTTCAAGGACAGGGGGGTTGAAGCTTTCTTT. Translated: CASSFKDRGVEAFF.

The table lists this clonotype with a few counts. The gene calls are TRBV20-1 and TRBJ2-3; 11 bases are shared with TRBD2. The CDR3 consists of 21 residues. Looked up from germline, CDR1 is DFQATT and CDR2 is SNEGSKA (reference sequence). V was pared by 6 bases and J by 0 bases, with 23 bases of the junction left unmatched. CDR3 bases: TGCAGTGCCGCAGGACTAGCGGGCGCCAGTTTGGGGACAACTAGCACAGATACGCAGTATTTT. This codes for CSAAGLAGASLGTTSTDTQYF.

In its sample, this clonotype was seen a few times. The gene calls are TRBV29-1 and TRBJ2-7; D tentatively reads TRBD1 or TRBD2 (6 bases each). The CDR3 is 16 amino acids. V lost 1 base and J lost 9, with 25 bases in between. Germline values: CDR1 SQVTM, CDR2 ANQGSEA. The CDR3 DNA sequence: TGCAGCGTTGAAGCCAGACAGGAGGGGGGTCTACGGCTGCAGTACTTC. Encoded protein: CSVEARQEGGLRLQYF.

This clonotype turned up a few times. The V and J genes are TRBV7-9 and TRBJ2-1, with TRBD2 matching 8 bases. The CDR3 length is 15 residues. Germline V gene data show CDR1 as SEHNR and CDR2 as FQNEAQ (reference sequence). Trimming took 5 bases from V and 4 from J; bases not matched to a gene: 7. The CDR3 DNA reads as TGTGCCAGCAGCCGAGAAGGCGGGGGGTACAATGAGCAGTTCTTC. It yields the protein CASSREGGGYNEQFF.

This clonotype was found many times. This chain uses TRBV14 with TRBJ2-5; D is unresolved. The ends were cut back, 1 base at V and 3 bases at J, with 3 bases in the middle. This CDR3 region has 12 residues. CDR1 and CDR2 from the germline V gene are SGHDN and FVKESK. The CDR3 here is CASSQGEETQYF. Here the CDR3 DNA reads TGTGCCAGCAGCCAAGGGGAAGAGACCCAGTACTTC.

The CDR3 region is CATVSGAANTEAFF. For the CDR3, the DNA is TGCGCCACCGTTAGCGGCGCAGCGAACACTGAAGCTTTCTTT. The V gene is TRBV10-2, the J gene TRBJ1-1; D remains unclear. Germline loops: CDR1 WSHSY, CDR2 SAAADI. The CDR3 contains 14 residues. Trimming cost V 10 bases and J 1 base, with 16 bases left between them.

This rearrangement joins TRBV19 to TRBJ2-1; TRBD2 agrees at 9 bases. The germline gives CDR1 LNHDA, CDR2 SQIVND (reference sequence). The CDR3 runs 17 residues. Trimming took 1 base from V and 2 from J; bases not matched to a gene: 6. The CDR3: CASSIVSGSFTYNEQFF. The CDR3 region has the DNA TGTGCCAGTAGTATAGTTAGCGGGAGTTTCACCTACAATGAGCAGTTCTTC. Using reference TRBV19 and TRBJ2-1 for the parts outside the CDR3, the full variable domain is DGGITQSPKYLFRKEGQNVTLSCEQNLNHDAMYWYRQDPGQGLRLIYYSQIVNDFQKGDIAEGYSVSREKKESFPLTVTSAQKNPTAFYLCASSIVSGSFTYNEQFFGPGTRLTVL.

This clonotype occurred a few times. This rearrangement joins TRBV20-1 to TRBJ2-3; 9 nucleotides line up with TRBD2. With 4 bases clipped from V and 4 bases from J, the junction kept 6 bases outside the gene matches. Germline V gene sequence: CDR1 DFQATT, CDR2 SNEGSKA (reference sequence). CDR3 length: 14 amino acids. CDR3 nucleotides: TGCAGTGCTACGCTAGCGGGACCGGCAGATACGCAGTATTTT. Protein product: CSATLAGPADTQYF.

This clonotype was observed a handful of times. The chain links TRBV25-1 to TRBJ1-1; the match to TRBD1 covers 7 bases. This CDR3 spans 14 amino acids. Germline V lookup: CDR1 MGHDK, CDR2 SYGVNS. Trimming cost V 3 bases and J 8 bases; bases outside gene matches: 9. The CDR3 DNA reads TGTGCCAGCAGTGATATACAGGGGTACGGAGAAGCTTTCTTT. Its protein product is CASSDIQGYGEAFF.

In its sample, this clonotype was seen a few times. The CDR3: CATSREPQGYEQYF. In DNA, the CDR3 is TGTGCCACCAGCAGAGAACCACAGGGATACGAGCAGTACTTC. The chain carries TRBV15 and TRBJ2-7; perhaps TRBD1 as D (6 bases). The CDR3 extends over 14 amino acids. Germline V lookup: CDR1 LNHNV, CDR2 YYDKDF (reference sequence). Between the trimmed V and J ends, which lost 0 bases and 4 bases, there was a span of 10 bases.

This clonotype was seen only once. The chain joins TRBV11-2 to TRBJ2-4; D remains unclear. CDR1 SGHAT and CDR2 FQNNGV come from the germline V gene. CDR3 length: 13 residues. Trimming removed 5 bases at V and 5 bases at J, with 10 bases between. The CDR3 region has the DNA TGTGCCAGCAGCCCCCGGCCAGAAAACATTCAGTACTTC. This translates into CASSPRPENIQYF.

This clonotype was counted ten times or more. The chain couples TRBV5-1 to TRBJ2-3; D is ambiguous. Looked up from germline, CDR1 is SGHRS and CDR2 is YFSETQ. V gave up 0 bases and J gave up 6 bases, with 2 bases separating them. The CDR3 runs 11 residues. The CDR3 loop is CASSLEDTQYF. In DNA form, the CDR3 reads TGCGCCAGCAGCTTGGAGGATACGCAGTATTTT. Drawing the rest from reference TRBV5-1 and TRBJ2-3, the complete variable domain is KAGVTQTPRYLIKTRGQQVTLSCSPISGHRSVSWYQQTPGQGLQFLFEYFSETQRNKGNFPGRFSGRQFSNSRSEMNVSTLELGDSALYLCASSLEDTQYFGPGTRLTVL.

This clonotype was recorded at least ten times. The V call is TRBV12-3 or TRBV12-4, the J call TRBJ2-7; TRBD2 is a possible D gene (5 bases). V lost 1 base and J lost 2, with 15 bases in between. This CDR3 is built from 16 residues. CDR3 coding DNA: TGTGCCAGCAGTTTAGGGGGATCGGGGTCGGCCTACGAGCAGTACTTC. Residues: CASSLGGSGSAYEQYF.

In this sample, this clonotype turned up many times. CDR3: CASSYSGIVNQPQHF. The CDR3 DNA reads as TGTGCCAGCAGTTACTCAGGGATCGTCAATCAGCCCCAGCATTTT. This rearrangement joins TRBV6-2 or TRBV6-3 to TRBJ1-5; D is ambiguous. Trimming shortened V by 0 bases and J by 3 bases, and 9 bases separated the two germline ends. Germline V gene lookup returns CDR1 MNHEY and CDR2 SVGEGT. This CDR3 spans 15 amino acids.

This clonotype was observed a few times. The chain uses TRBV4-2 and TRBJ1-1, with D perhaps matching TRBD1 (6 bases). V dropped 0 bases and J dropped 1 base, with 12 bases sitting between them. The length of the CDR3 is 16 residues. CDR1 is LGHNA, CDR2 YNFKEQ, per germline. The CDR3 spells CASSQDRGGKNTEAFF. The CDR3 DNA sequence: TGTGCCAGCAGCCAAGATCGAGGGGGGAAGAACACTGAAGCTTTCTTT.

This clonotype was counted a few times. The chain uses TRBV29-1 and TRBJ2-2; perhaps TRBD1 as D (6 bases). CDR1 SQVTM and CDR2 ANQGSEA come from the germline V gene. Trimming cost V 2 bases and J 2 bases, with 15 bases left between them. This CDR3 has 16 amino acids. CDR3 sequence (DNA): TGCAGCGTTGAAAAGAGGGGGATGGGTAACACCGGGGAGCTGTTTTTT. This sequence encodes CSVEKRGMGNTGELFF.

A few counts support this clonotype. The rearrangement uses TRBV29-1 and TRBJ2-1; TRBD1 is a possible D gene (5 bases). V was pared by 0 bases and J by 7 bases, with 19 bases between. This CDR3 comprises 16 residues. Per the germline V gene, CDR1 is SQVTM and CDR2 is ANQGSEA. CDR3: CSVEDGGAGFLNEQFF. For the CDR3, the DNA is TGCAGCGTTGAAGATGGTGGGGCAGGGTTTTTGAATGAGCAGTTCTTC.

This clonotype was detected many times. The chain recombines TRBV29-1 with TRBJ2-1; 7 bases map to TRBD1. The CDR3 is made up of 17 amino acids. In germline, CDR1 is SQVTM, CDR2 ANQGSEA. J gave up 0 bases and V 2 bases, and 10 bases lay outside the gene matches. CDR3 protein: CSVEWRTAGGSYNEQFF. As DNA, the CDR3 is TGCAGCGTTGAATGGCGTACGGCAGGGGGCTCCTACAATGAGCAGTTCTTC.

V usage is TRBV7-2 and J usage is TRBJ2-1, with D tentatively TRBD2 (5 bases). Per germline, CDR1 SGHTA and CDR2 FQGNSA. CDR3 length: 13 residues. V dropped 2 bases and J dropped 10 bases, with 12 bases sitting between them. The CDR3, as DNA: TGTGCCAGCAGCTTACAGCTGCGGGCCGAGCAGTTCTTC. This sequence encodes CASSLQLRAEQFF.

Concerning this clonotype itself: A much larger clone is a single base away; this may be a read error. This chain uses TRBV6-2 or TRBV6-3 with TRBJ2-3, with D possibly being TRBD2 (5 bases). Germline V lookup: CDR1 MNHEY, CDR2 SVGEGT. V shed 10 bases and J shed 2 bases, with 22 bases lying between them. The CDR3 extends over 16 amino acids. CDR3 DNA sequence: TGTGCCACCGCCTGTGGTCGAGCGGTAGTCACAGATACGCAGTATTTT. It translates to CATACGRAVVTDTQYF.

This clonotype came up a few times. This chain joins TRBV6-1 and TRBJ2-5, with D possibly being TRBD2 (5 bases). Germline V CDR1 and CDR2: MNHNS, SASEGT. Trimming removed 6 bases from V and 3 bases from J, with 14 bases in between. This CDR3 is built from 14 residues. The CDR3 protein is CASSHPEGEETQYF. The CDR3 nucleotides read TGTGCCAGCAGCCACCCAGAGGGAGAAGAGACCCAGTACTTC.

The gene calls are TRBV5-1 and TRBJ2-5; D is possibly TRBD1 (6 bases). The CDR3 loop spans 14 amino acids. V was trimmed by 4 bases and J by 1 base, leaving 11 bases between them. Germline assignment: CDR1 SGHRS and CDR2 YFSETQ. The CDR3 DNA is TGCGCCAGCAGCGCATGGACAGTCCAAGAGACCCAGTACTTC. Its protein product is CASSAWTVQETQYF.